This entry lists 20 T cell receptor beta chains sequenced from one sample in a study of blood T cell repertoires in COVID-19. Using immunoSEQ multiplex PCR, the repertoire was profiled, and TCRdb retains in-frame clones only, with some absent. The table shows about 260,000 clones, with over 80% occurring only once. Sample: peripheral blood. The source of these receptors is a woman aged 40 to 50 who had recovered from COVID-19.

The chain is built from TRBV18 and TRBJ2-1, with 10 bases fitting TRBD2. The CDR3 length is 15 residues. Trimming at V came to 4 bases and at J to 3 bases, leaving 3 bases not matched to a gene. Germline V gives CDR1 KGHSH, CDR2 LQKENI. The CDR3, as DNA: TGTGCCAGCTCACGGGCTAGCGGGGGCTACAATGAGCAGTTCTTC. Translation gives CASSRASGGYNEQFF.

The rearrangement links TRBV7-2 to TRBJ1-4; D unresolved. The CDR3 covers 14 residues. The V gene's germline CDR1 is SGHTA and CDR2 FQGNSA. V was cut by 1 base and J by 8 bases, with 11 bases left in between. The CDR3 DNA is TGTGCCAGCAGCTTAGACCCCGGAGGGGAAAAACTGTTTTTT. This translates into CASSLDPGGEKLFF.

This clone was counted only a few times. The chain links TRBV6-4 to TRBJ2-1; 14 bases align to TRBD2. V was clipped by 6 bases and J by 3 bases; unmatched bases: 7. This CDR3 is 17 amino acids long. From germline, CDR1 is MRHNA and CDR2 SNTAGT. This CDR3 reads CASSAGTSGGRYNEQFF. The CDR3 DNA reads TGTGCCAGCAGCGCCGGGACTAGCGGGGGCCGCTACAATGAGCAGTTCTTC.

A single count supports this clone. The V gene is TRBV2, the J gene TRBJ1-2, with 9 bases matching TRBD1. With 9 bases clipped from V and 8 bases from J, the junction kept 13 bases outside the gene matches. The CDR3 consists of 14 residues. Germline-derived CDR1 and CDR2 are SNHLY and FYNNEI. This chain's CDR3 is CARRPSGQGHGYTF. The CDR3 DNA is TGTGCCAGGCGGCCATCGGGACAGGGACACGGCTACACCTTC.

The rearrangement links TRBV7-6 to TRBJ2-7, with D maybe TRBD2 (5 bases). The CDR3 length is 14 residues. V dropped 3 bases and J dropped 3 bases, with 12 bases sitting between them. Germline V gives CDR1 SGHVS, CDR2 FNYEAQ. The chain's CDR3 is CASSFPGDDYEQYF. The CDR3 DNA reads TGTGCCAGCAGCTTTCCCGGGGATGACTACGAGCAGTACTTC.

The rearrangement uses TRBV7-2 and TRBJ1-2; 10 nucleotides line up with TRBD1. The V segment lost 5 bases and the J segment 11 bases; nucleotides outside the gene matches: 11. The V gene's germline CDR1 is SGHTA and CDR2 FQGNSA. CDR3 length: 14 residues. As DNA, the CDR3 is TGTGCCAGCAGCCCCGTCGGGACAGGGGCGTTTTACACCTTC. Translating it yields CASSPVGTGAFYTF. Using reference TRBV7-2 and TRBJ1-2 for the parts outside the CDR3, the full variable domain is GAGVSQSPSNKVTEKGKDVELRCDPISGHTALYWYRQSLGQGLEFLIYFQGNSAPDKSGLPSDRFSAERTGGSVSTLTIQRTQQEDSAVYLCASSPVGTGAFYTFGSGTRLTVV.

The chain recombines TRBV7-8 with TRBJ1-3; D perhaps matches TRBD1 (5 bases). V was trimmed by 2 bases and J by 6 bases, leaving 17 bases between them. Germline assignment: CDR1 SGHVS and CDR2 FQNEAQ. The CDR3 contains 16 residues. CDR3 bases: TGTGCCAGCAGCTTATTGGGTGGGGGGTTCTCAAACACCATATATTTT. Its protein product is CASSLLGGGFSNTIYF.

The V and J genes are TRBV14 and TRBJ2-3, with D possibly TRBD1 on 5 matching bases. CDR3 length: 14 amino acids. Deletions cut 1 base from V and 6 bases from J, with 11 bases between. Germline V lookup: CDR1 SGHDN, CDR2 FVKESK. The CDR3 region is CASSQGRVIDTQYF. CDR3 coding DNA: TGTGCCAGCAGCCAAGGCAGGGTCATCGATACGCAGTATTTT.

This chain joins TRBV19 and TRBJ2-1; 7 bases are shared with TRBD2. Losses at the gene ends were 7 bases for V and 2 bases for J; bases not matched to a gene: 5. From germline, CDR1 is LNHDA and CDR2 SQIVND (reference sequence). This CDR3 has 14 residues. The CDR3 region is CASTAAGAYNEQFF. DNA of the CDR3: TGTGCCAGTACTGCGGCGGGGGCCTACAATGAGCAGTTCTTC.

The gene calls are TRBV6-6 and TRBJ2-5, with 9 bases matching TRBD2. The germline CDR1 and CDR2 sequences are MNHNY and SVGAGI (reference sequence). The V and J ends lost 5 bases and 6 bases, in that order; junction bases with no gene match: 10. The CDR3 sequence is 15 residues long. CDR3: CASSPTSGSHQTQYF. CDR3 sequence (DNA): TGTGCCAGCAGTCCCACTAGCGGGTCCCACCAGACCCAGTACTTC.

Written as DNA, the CDR3 is TGTGCCAGCACCCAGGTGGGGGCGCATGGCTACACCTTC. Translation: CASTQVGAHGYTF. This chain connects TRBV5-6 to TRBJ1-2; possibly TRBD1 for D (6 bases). Trimming took off 6 bases at V and 6 bases at J, with 15 bases between the two ends. This CDR3 has 13 residues. CDR1 is SGHDT, CDR2 YYEEEE, per germline.

This clone was detected only a few times. The chain has TRBV6-5 and TRBJ1-5; 7 nucleotides line up with TRBD1. Germline values: CDR1 MNHEY, CDR2 SVGAGI. The CDR3 is 12 residues long. CDR3 DNA sequence: TGTGTCGTGGGCAGGGGGGAACAGCCCCAGCATTTT. Protein sequence: CVVGRGEQPQHF.

This clone came up once. The gene calls are TRBV5-1 and TRBJ1-2; D uncertain. V was cut by 0 bases and J by 10 bases, with 13 bases left in between. The germline V gene encodes CDR1 SGHRS and CDR2 YFSETQ. This CDR3 region has 13 residues. CDR3 protein: CASSLEPDLDYTF. DNA of the CDR3: TGCGCCAGCAGCTTGGAGCCAGACTTGGACTACACCTTC.

This rearrangement joins TRBV4-3 to TRBJ1-2; the D is unclear. Deletions cut 1 base from V and 1 base from J, with 7 bases between. The CDR3 runs 14 residues. The germline CDR1 and CDR2 sequences are LGHNA and YSLEER. The CDR3 DNA reads TGCGCCAGCAGCCAAGGAGCGGATAACTATGGCTACACCTTC. Protein: CASSQGADNYGYTF.

The chain is built from TRBV6-6 and TRBJ1-2, with 7 bases identical to TRBD1. There are 16 residues in the CDR3. Germline lookup yields CDR1 MNHNY and CDR2 SVGAGI (reference sequence). V trimming: 6 bases; J trimming: 2 bases; junction bases outside the gene matches: 12. CDR3 amino acids: CASRPTRDSPNYGYTF. The CDR3, as DNA: TGTGCCAGCAGACCCACTCGGGACAGTCCGAACTATGGCTACACCTTC.

The chain couples TRBV5-4 to TRBJ1-2; the match to TRBD1 covers 12 bases. The CDR3 sequence is 17 residues long. Germline V gives CDR1 SGHNT, CDR2 YYREEE (reference sequence). V trimming: 4 bases; J trimming: 6 bases; junction bases outside the gene matches: 13. CDR3 loop: CASSAGTGGERFHGYTF. Here the CDR3 DNA reads TGTGCCAGCAGCGCGGGGACAGGGGGCGAACGATTTCATGGCTACACCTTC.

This clone appeared once. The identical CDR3 is also encoded by other nucleotide sequences in the sample. The chain combines TRBV6-5 with TRBJ1-5; a possible D gene is TRBD1 (6 bases). Germline CDR1 reads MNHEY; CDR2 reads SVGAGI. V was trimmed by 0 bases and J by 4 bases, leaving 7 bases between them. The CDR3 sequence is 14 residues long. The CDR3: CASSYSRGNQPQHF. The CDR3 coding sequence is TGTGCCAGCAGTTACTCTAGGGGGAATCAGCCCCAGCATTTT.

V usage is TRBV6-5 and J usage is TRBJ1-2; the match to TRBD1 covers 7 bases. J lost 4 bases, V lost 0 bases, and 2 bases had no gene match. The CDR3 covers 14 residues. CDR1 and CDR2 (germline): MNHEY, SVGAGI. CDR3 sequence (DNA): TGTGCCAGCAGTTACTCAGGGGGCGGCTATGGCTACACCTTC. Translating it yields CASSYSGGGYGYTF.

This clone has only one observation. The chain recombines TRBV4-1 with TRBJ2-6; 9 bases are a match to TRBD1. This CDR3 has 18 amino acids. Germline lookup yields CDR1 MGHRA and CDR2 YSYEKL. J gave up 0 bases and V 3 bases, and 6 bases lay outside the gene matches. CDR3 in DNA: TGCGCCAGCAGCCACCGGACAGGGGACTTCTCTGGGGCCAACGTCCTGACTTTC. Its translation: CASSHRTGDFSGANVLTF.

The rearrangement links TRBV7-9 to TRBJ1-2; 11 bases are shared with TRBD1. The V and J ends lost 5 bases and 8 bases, in that order; junction bases with no gene match: 4. This CDR3 has 13 residues. The germline gives CDR1 SEHNR, CDR2 FQNEAQ (reference sequence). CDR3: CASSRTGGEGYTF. CDR3 DNA sequence: TGTGCCAGCAGCCGGACAGGGGGCGAAGGCTACACCTTC.